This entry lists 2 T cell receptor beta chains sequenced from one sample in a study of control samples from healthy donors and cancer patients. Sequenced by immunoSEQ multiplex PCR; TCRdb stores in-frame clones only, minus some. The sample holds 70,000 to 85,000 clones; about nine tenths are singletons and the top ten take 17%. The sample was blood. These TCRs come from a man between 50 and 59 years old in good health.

The CDR3 loop reads CASTPHLRSQETQYF. CDR3 coding DNA: TGTGCCAGCACCCCGCATTTGAGGAGCCAAGAGACCCAGTACTTC. The chain combines TRBV6-5 with TRBJ2-5; D ambiguous. Germline lookup yields CDR1 MNHEY and CDR2 SVGAGI. Trimming removed 7 bases from V and 1 base from J, with 16 bases in between. This CDR3 comprises 15 residues.

The CDR3 DNA reads TGTGCCAGTAGTAAAACAGGGAATCAGCCCCAGCATTTT. Protein sequence: CASSKTGNQPQHF. This chain connects TRBV19 to TRBJ1-5; D might be TRBD1 (6 bases). CDR3 length: 13 amino acids. Germline V gene data show CDR1 as LNHDA and CDR2 as SQIVND (reference sequence). The germline V and J ends were trimmed by 4 bases and 4 bases, with 8 bases remaining between them.